This T cell receptor (beta chain) appears in the sequencing data of a study of post-analysis software for immune sequencing data. Overall study findings and caveats: Samples from one preparation batch, clustered by F measure, grouped strongly together. Four or five TRBV segments, including TRBV5-6, TRBV5-1 and TRBV20-1, were more frequent in patients than controls.

This clonotype was found once. No antigen is known for it. Unique molecular identifiers were built into the TCR beta cDNA libraries. One entry per CDR3 protein, called by TCRdb with MiXCR from the PCR reads. The table has roughly 170,000 distinct CDR3 sequences, 30% seen once. V was trimmed by 4 bases and J by 1 base, leaving 11 bases between them. Per germline, CDR1 LGHDT and CDR2 YNNKEL (reference sequence). The CDR3 is made up of 14 amino acids. The clonotype was recovered from a girl aged 10 to 17 with multiple sclerosis. Sequencing input: blood. The chain links TRBV3-1 to TRBJ2-7; no firm D call. The chain's CDR3 is CASSPQDPSYEQYF. DNA for the CDR3: TGTGCCAGCAGCCCCCAGGATCCGTCCTACGAGCAGTACTTC.